Below, 4 T cell receptor beta chains from the same sample are listed, as sequenced in a study of human T cells and chemical hapten exposure. The sample's time point: patch test 2, 6 weeks after DPC sensitization. As to treatment: therapeutic diphenylcyclopropenone sensitization with weekly scalp DPC. Using its own MiXCR run on the RACE reads, TCRdb lists one record per CDR3 protein. Seen here are about 140,000 distinct CDR3 sequences, over 9.5% observed once, and the top ten hold 1.2% to 1.5%. The source was whole blood, collected in connection with sensitization to the hapten diphenylcyclopropenone (DPC). The origin of the receptors is a woman between 45 and 60 years old with alopecia areata. Some clones in this sample may be carry-over from other donors' samples.

This clonotype was counted only a few times. The J gene is TRBJ2-1, the V gene TRBV5-5; 11 bases are a match to TRBD2. The junction had 3 bases not matched to a gene; V was cut back by 6 bases and J by 4 bases. Germline CDR1 is SGHKS and CDR2 is YYEKEE (reference sequence). The CDR3 length is 14 residues. CDR3 loop: CASTGLAGYNEQFF. The CDR3 DNA reads TGTGCCAGCACCGGACTAGCGGGTTACAATGAGCAGTTCTTC.

Only a few counts were recorded for this clonotype. The rearrangement joins TRBV7-9 to TRBJ2-1; D not resolved. V shed 4 bases and J shed 8 bases, with 9 bases lying between them. The CDR3 spans 12 residues. The germline V gene encodes CDR1 SEHNR and CDR2 FQNEAQ (reference sequence). CDR3 nucleotide sequence: TGTGCCAGCAGCTCTCGAAGGGATGAGCAGTTCTTC. Its translation: CASSSRRDEQFF.

V is TRBV6-5 and J is TRBJ2-7; D is unresolved. Germline V gene lookup returns CDR1 MNHEY and CDR2 SVGAGI. CDR3 length: 15 residues. The germline V and J ends were trimmed by 0 bases and 2 bases, with 11 bases remaining between them. The CDR3 DNA reads as TGTGCCAGCAGTTACTCGGTAGCTCAGACCTACGAGCAGTACTTC. Protein: CASSYSVAQTYEQYF.

This clonotype was detected a few times. The chain uses TRBV7-6 and TRBJ2-2; D is ambiguous. The CDR3 contains 14 residues. Germline V CDR1 and CDR2: SGHVS, FNYEAQ. V lost 2 bases and J lost 6, with 10 bases in between. CDR3 DNA: TGTGCCAGCAGCTTAAAAGGGCCCCCCGGGGAGCTGTTTTTT. Encoded protein: CASSLKGPPGELFF.